These T cell receptor beta chains were read from a single sample in a study of blood T cell repertoires in COVID-19. Generated by immunoSEQ multiplex PCR, the TCRdb table keeps only in-frame clones and is missing some. The sample includes some 26,000 clones, more than 70% of them seen just once. Sequencing used peripheral blood. These receptors originate from a human donor in a cohort sampled during active COVID-19. Both conserved end residues are part of each CDR3. The D gene is left open where the match is weak. The size entry is marked missing in some rows and otherwise reads once, few, many or a size class.

clone_size: NA; d_call: NA; v_call: TRBV7-9; cdr3_length: 12; j_call: TRBJ1-1; cdr3_aa: CASSLATGEAFF
clone_size: NA; d_call: NA; v_call: TRBV19; cdr3_length: 14; j_call: TRBJ1-1; cdr3_aa: CASSMARGFNEAFF
clone_size: once; d_call: NA; v_call: TRBV7-3; cdr3_length: 13; j_call: TRBJ2-7; cdr3_aa: CASSLNPGDEQYF
clone_size: once; d_call: TRBD2; v_call: TRBV4-1; cdr3_length: 16; j_call: TRBJ2-3; cdr3_aa: CASSQDRAGGLNTQYF
clone_size: NA; d_call: TRBD2; v_call: TRBV28; cdr3_length: 17; j_call: TRBJ2-7; cdr3_aa: CASSSPTGGGFSYEQYF
clone_size: NA; d_call: TRBD1; v_call: TRBV7-3; cdr3_length: 17; j_call: TRBJ2-5; cdr3_aa: CASSLRGGQGTQETQYF
clone_size: NA; d_call: NA; v_call: TRBV27; cdr3_length: 15; j_call: TRBJ2-2; cdr3_aa: CASSLRQGGTGELFF
clone_size: NA; d_call: TRBD2; v_call: TRBV4-1; cdr3_length: 16; j_call: TRBJ2-1; cdr3_aa: CASSQVGSGASNEQFF
clone_size: NA; d_call: NA; v_call: TRBV3-1/TRBV3-2; cdr3_length: 14; j_call: TRBJ1-1; cdr3_aa: CASSSARGRTEAFF
clone_size: NA; d_call: TRBD1; v_call: TRBV5-4; cdr3_length: 15; j_call: TRBJ2-2; cdr3_aa: CASSSIDRATGELFF
clone_size: NA; d_call: NA; v_call: TRBV11-3; cdr3_length: 14; j_call: TRBJ2-3; cdr3_aa: CASSPKHGTDTQYF
clone_size: NA; d_call: TRBD1; v_call: TRBV29-1; cdr3_length: 15; j_call: TRBJ1-2; cdr3_aa: CSVGGQGASNYGYTF
clone_size: NA; d_call: TRBD2; v_call: TRBV7-3; cdr3_length: 16; j_call: TRBJ2-3; cdr3_aa: CASSRSGGTTTDTQYF
clone_size: NA; d_call: TRBD2; v_call: TRBV2; cdr3_length: 11; j_call: TRBJ2-5; cdr3_aa: CASLAEETQYF
clone_size: NA; d_call: TRBD1; v_call: TRBV7-9; cdr3_length: 16; j_call: TRBJ1-1; cdr3_aa: CASSFSPQQGGGEAFF
clone_size: NA; d_call: TRBD1; v_call: TRBV18; cdr3_length: 16; j_call: TRBJ1-1; cdr3_aa: CASSPETGTVNTEAFF